This T cell receptor (beta chain) was sequenced in a study of shared clonotypes between healthy human individuals. About this clone: The antigen remains unidentified.

Investigators spread the genomic DNA of each subset evenly over several immunoSEQ plates. Profiled with immunoSEQ multiplex PCR; TCRdb holds only in-frame clones, not every one. This table holds about a million clones, about 75% found once. Study outcomes and limitations: About 5% of naive CD4 clonotypes were shared across several donors.

V lost 0 bases, J lost 1 base, and 9 bases lay in between. Per the germline V gene, CDR1 is LNHNV and CDR2 is YYDKDF (reference sequence). The CDR3 is 15 residues long. Those who donated were healthy HIV-negative adults, with no recent acute infections or vaccinations reported. Sequencing input: memory CD4+ T cells sorted from blood. Sample subset: CD45RA-negative fraction. This clonotype originated in a young man in good health. The V call is TRBV15, the J call TRBJ2-5; D may be TRBD1 (5 bases). The DNA for the CDR3 is TGTGCCACCAGCAGAGAGCTGACAGCCCAAGAGACCCAGTACTTC. The encoded protein is CATSRELTAQETQYF.